This T cell receptor beta chain was captured in a study of cytomegalovirus exposure and HLA in healthy donors. As concerns this clone: The antigen is not known.

Study observations and caveats: Other equally common chains were less clonally expanded than HLA-associated TCR beta chains, a later analysis showed. There were reportedly fewer N-insertions in an Asian-associated ancestry cluster than the approximately 670-donor mean, in a later analysis. What TCR beta sequences reportedly achieved was accurate prediction of HLA-A and HLA-B alleles in most subjects.

The PCR was carried out with 60 Vbeta primers and 13 Jbeta primers. Data came from immunoSEQ multiplex PCR; TCRdb stores just in-frame clones and leaves some out. The table shows more than 250,000 clones, with about 90% occurring only once. Germline CDR1 and CDR2: LNHDA and SQIVND (reference sequence). CDR3 length: 14 residues. V shed 6 bases and J 6 bases; nucleotides not matched to a gene: 4. The clonotype was recovered from a woman aged 18-30 years in good health and CMV-seronegative. The material sequenced was PBMCs. The chain recombines TRBV19 with TRBJ1-4; TRBD1 agrees at 10 bases. The CDR3 spells CASSSGTGDEKLFF. The CDR3 DNA reads as TGTGCCAGTAGCTCAGGGACAGGGGATGAAAAACTGTTTTTT.